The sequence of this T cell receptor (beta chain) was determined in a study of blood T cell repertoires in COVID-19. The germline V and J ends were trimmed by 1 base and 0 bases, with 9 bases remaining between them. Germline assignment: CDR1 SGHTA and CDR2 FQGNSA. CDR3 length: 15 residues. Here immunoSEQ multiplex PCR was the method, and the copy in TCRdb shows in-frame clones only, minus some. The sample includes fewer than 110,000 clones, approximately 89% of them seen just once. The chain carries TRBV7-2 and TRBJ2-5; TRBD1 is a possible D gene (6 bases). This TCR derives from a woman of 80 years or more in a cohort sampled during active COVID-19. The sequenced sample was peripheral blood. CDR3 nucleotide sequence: TGTGCCAGCAGCTTAGGACAGGCTTACCAAGAGACCCAGTACTTC. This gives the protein CASSLGQAYQETQYF.